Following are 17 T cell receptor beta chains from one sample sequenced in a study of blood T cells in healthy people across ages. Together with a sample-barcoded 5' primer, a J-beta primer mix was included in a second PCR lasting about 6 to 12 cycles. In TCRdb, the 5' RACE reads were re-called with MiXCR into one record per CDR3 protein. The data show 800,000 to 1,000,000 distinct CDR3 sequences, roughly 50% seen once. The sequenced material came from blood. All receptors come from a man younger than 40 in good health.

CDR3 loop: CASSLERGETNTEAFF. The CDR3 nucleotides read TGTGCCAGCAGCTTAGAGCGTGGGGAGACTAACACTGAAGCTTTCTTT. V and J are TRBV7-6 and TRBJ1-1; D gene uncertain. This CDR3 has 16 residues. Trimming removed 1 base at V and 2 bases at J, with 14 bases between. Germline V gene sequence: CDR1 SGHVS, CDR2 FNYEAQ.

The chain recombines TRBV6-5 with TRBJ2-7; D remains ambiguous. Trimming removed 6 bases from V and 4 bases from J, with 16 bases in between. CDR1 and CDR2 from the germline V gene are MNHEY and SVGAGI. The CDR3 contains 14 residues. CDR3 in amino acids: CASSGIAALYEQYF. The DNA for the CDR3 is TGTGCCAGCAGCGGTATCGCAGCCCTATACGAGCAGTACTTC.

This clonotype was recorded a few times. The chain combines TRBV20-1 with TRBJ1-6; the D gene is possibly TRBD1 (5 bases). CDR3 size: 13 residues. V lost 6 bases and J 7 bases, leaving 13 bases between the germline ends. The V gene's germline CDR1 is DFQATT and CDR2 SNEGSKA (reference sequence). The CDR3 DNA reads TGCAGTGCGGACGGGGACCGCAATTCACCCCTCCACTTT. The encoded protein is CSADGDRNSPLHF.

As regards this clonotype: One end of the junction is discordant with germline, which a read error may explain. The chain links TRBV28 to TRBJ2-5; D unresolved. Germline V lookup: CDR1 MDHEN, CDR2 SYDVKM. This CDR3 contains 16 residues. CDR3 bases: TGTGCCAGTAGTTTACTCGGTATAGGCCACCAAGAGACCCAGTACTTC. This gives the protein CASSLLGIGHQETQYF.

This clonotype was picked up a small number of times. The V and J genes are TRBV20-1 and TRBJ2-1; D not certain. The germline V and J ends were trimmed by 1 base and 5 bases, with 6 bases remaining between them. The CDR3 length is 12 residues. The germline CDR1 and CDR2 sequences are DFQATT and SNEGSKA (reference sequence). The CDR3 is CSARAQNNEQFF. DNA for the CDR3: TGCAGTGCTAGAGCCCAGAACAATGAGCAGTTCTTC.

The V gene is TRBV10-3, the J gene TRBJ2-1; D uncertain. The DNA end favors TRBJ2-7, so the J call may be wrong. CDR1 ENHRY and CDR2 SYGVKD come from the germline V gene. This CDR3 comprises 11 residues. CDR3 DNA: TGTGCCATCAGTGGCCTCGACGAGCAGTACTTC. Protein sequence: CAISGLDEQYF.

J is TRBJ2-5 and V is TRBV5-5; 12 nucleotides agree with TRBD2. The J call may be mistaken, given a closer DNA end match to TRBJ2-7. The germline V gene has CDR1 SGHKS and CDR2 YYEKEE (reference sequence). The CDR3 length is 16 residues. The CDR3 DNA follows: TGTGCCAGCAGCACCCAACTAGCGGGGGGTTCCTACGAGCAGTACTTC. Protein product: CASSTQLAGGSYEQYF.

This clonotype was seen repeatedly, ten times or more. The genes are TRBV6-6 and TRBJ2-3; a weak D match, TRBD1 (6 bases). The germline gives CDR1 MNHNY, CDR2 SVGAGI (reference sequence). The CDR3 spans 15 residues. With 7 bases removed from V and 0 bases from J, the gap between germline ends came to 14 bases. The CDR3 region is CASNAQGPSTDTQYF. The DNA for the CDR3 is TGTGCCAGCAACGCACAGGGACCTAGCACAGATACGCAGTATTTT.

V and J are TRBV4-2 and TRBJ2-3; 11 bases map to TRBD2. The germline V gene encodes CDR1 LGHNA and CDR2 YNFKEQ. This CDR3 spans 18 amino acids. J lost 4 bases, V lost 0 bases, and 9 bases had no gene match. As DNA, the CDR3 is TGTGCCAGCAGCCAAGAGCTAGCGGGGGGAGTTCGCGCAGATACGCAGTATTTT. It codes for CASSQELAGGVRADTQYF.

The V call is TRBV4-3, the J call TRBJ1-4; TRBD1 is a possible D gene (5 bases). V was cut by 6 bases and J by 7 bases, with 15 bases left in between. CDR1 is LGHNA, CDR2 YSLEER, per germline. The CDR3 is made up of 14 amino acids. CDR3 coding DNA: TGCGCCAGCAGAATGGCGGGGGGTCGTGAAAAACTGTTTTTT. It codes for CASRMAGGREKLFF.

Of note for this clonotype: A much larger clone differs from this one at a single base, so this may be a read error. CDR3 protein: CASSLREGYNEQYF. The DNA for the CDR3 is TGCGCCAGCAGCCTCAGGGAGGGTTACAATGAGCAGTACTTC. The chain uses TRBV4-3 and TRBJ2-1; TRBD2 matches 7 bases. The DNA end is a closer match to TRBJ2-7, so the J assignment may be wrong. The CDR3 is 14 amino acids. Germline V gene data show CDR1 as LGHNA and CDR2 as YSLEER.

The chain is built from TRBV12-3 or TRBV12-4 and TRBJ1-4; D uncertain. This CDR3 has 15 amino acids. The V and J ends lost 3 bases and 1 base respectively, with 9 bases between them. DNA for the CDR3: TGTGCCAGCAGTTTTCGTTCAGTAACTAATGAAAAACTGTTTTTT. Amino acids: CASSFRSVTNEKLFF.

DNA of the CDR3: TGTGCCAGCTCGGCGGACTACCTGATCGGTGAGCAGTTCTTC. Protein sequence: CASSADYLIGEQFF. This rearrangement joins TRBV25-1 to TRBJ2-1; TRBD2 might be the D (6 bases). The germline CDR1 and CDR2 sequences are MGHDK and SYGVNS. The CDR3 sequence is 14 residues long. V lost 8 bases and J lost 9, with 20 bases in between.

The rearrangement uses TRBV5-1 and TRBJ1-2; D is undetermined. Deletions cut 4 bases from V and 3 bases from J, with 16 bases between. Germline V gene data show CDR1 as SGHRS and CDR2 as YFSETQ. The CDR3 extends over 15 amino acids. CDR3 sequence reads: CASSKVGRLYYGYTF. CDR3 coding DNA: TGCGCCAGCAGCAAAGTTGGACGGCTATACTATGGCTACACCTTC.

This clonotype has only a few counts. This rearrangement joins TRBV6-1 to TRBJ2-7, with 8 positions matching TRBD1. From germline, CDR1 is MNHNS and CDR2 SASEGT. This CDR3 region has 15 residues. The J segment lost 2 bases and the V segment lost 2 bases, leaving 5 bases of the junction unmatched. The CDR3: CASSESSGGAYEQYF. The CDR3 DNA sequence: TGTGCCAGCAGTGAATCGTCAGGGGGCGCCTACGAGCAGTACTTC.

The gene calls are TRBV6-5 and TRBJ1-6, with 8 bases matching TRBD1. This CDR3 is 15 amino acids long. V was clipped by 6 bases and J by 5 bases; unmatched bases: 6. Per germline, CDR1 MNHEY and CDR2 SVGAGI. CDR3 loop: CASREQGEHNSPLHF. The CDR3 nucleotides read TGTGCCAGCAGGGAACAGGGGGAACATAATTCACCCCTCCACTTT.

The CDR3 DNA reads TGTGCCAGCAGTGTCCCGGGGGCTAGCTCCTACAATGAGCAGTTCTTC. This encodes CASSVPGASSYNEQFF. The V gene is TRBV6-1, the J gene TRBJ2-1, with D perhaps given as TRBD1 or TRBD2 (6 bases each). CDR3 length: 16 residues. The germline V gene encodes CDR1 MNHNS and CDR2 SASEGT. The ends were cut back, 4 bases at V and 0 bases at J, with 13 bases in the middle.